This T cell receptor (beta chain) was observed in a study of beta chain features in type 1 diabetes. Across the whole study: Healthy donors, compared against patients, showed similar age, gender and cell yields. The study's findings and limits: VDJ junctions sequenced from type 1 diabetes patients showed fewer insertions and more deletions. The study notes PCR might favor shorter templates equally in patients and controls. The naive, central memory and Treg TCRB repertoires looked more alike in patients than they did in healthy donors.

The study reverse transcribed the entire isolated RNA, so it sequenced expressed TCRB transcripts. Sequencing was performed with immunoSEQ multiplex PCR; in TCRdb, only in-frame clones are kept and a portion is missing. The sample records 70,000 to 90,000 clones, roughly a third being singletons. Germline V gene data show CDR1 as MNHEY and CDR2 as SMNVEV (reference sequence). This CDR3 has 15 residues. Trimming cost V 5 bases and J 3 bases; bases outside gene matches: 6. With respect to this clone: Its target is not known.

Material: stem cell memory CD4+ T cells from blood. The TCR was taken from a woman aged 18 to 35 in good health. V usage is TRBV27 and J usage is TRBJ2-3; 9 bases fit TRBD2. DNA of the CDR3: TGTGCCAGCAGTAGAGCGGGGGGCATTACAGATACGCAGTATTTT. Translating it yields CASSRAGGITDTQYF.